This TCR beta chain was documented in a study of blood T cells in healthy people across ages. Study observations and caveats: Diversity figures derived from one million T cells were judged to underestimate the true value.

A second PCR, run for roughly 6 to 11 cycles, used a sample-barcoded 5' primer plus a J-beta primer mix. Individual samples furnished no less than 2.5 million CDR3-containing paired-end reads apiece. TCRdb fed the 5' RACE reads into MiXCR, producing one record per CDR3 protein. The table has 660,000 or so distinct CDR3 sequences, about 53% seen once; the top ten hold around 37%. Healthy Caucasians from Russia aged roughly 6 to 95 served as donors. Germline CDR1 and CDR2: DFQATT and SNEGSKA (reference sequence). The CDR3 contains 14 residues. With 5 bases clipped from V and 1 base from J, the junction kept 6 bases outside the gene matches. This clonotype was detected once. Its specificity is unknown. A clone one base away is much larger, so this may be a read error.

The genes are TRBV20-1 and TRBJ2-7, with 9 nucleotides matching TRBD1. This TCR derives from a man aged 60-69 years in good health. Sequenced: blood. CDR3 loop: CSALDRGESYEQYF. CDR3 DNA sequence: TGCAGTGCTCTGGACAGGGGAGAGTCCTACGAGCAGTACTTC.